This passage covers 7 T cell receptor beta chains from one sample sequenced in a study of vaccination and CD4 T cells after COVID-19. The sample's treatment: roughly 10-day PBMC culture with coronavirus spike peptide pools or control peptides (ViraFEST assay). Sequenced with the Oncomine TCR Beta short-read assay was DNA taken from cultured CD4+ T cells. TCRdb redid the calling of the PCR reads with MiXCR, one entry per CDR3 protein. The data contain about 19,000 distinct CDR3 sequences, roughly 48% of them singletons. These TCRs' antigens remain unknown. Sample: CD4+ T cells from blood, cultured in vitro, taken before SARS-CoV-2 vaccination. The receptors here all came from a human donor who had recovered from COVID-19.

The V and J genes are TRBV6-1 and TRBJ1-6, with 8 positions matching TRBD1. The CDR3 loop spans 15 amino acids. The ends lost 6 bases at V and 6 bases at J; junction bases unmatched: 7. Per the germline V gene, CDR1 is MNHNS and CDR2 is SASEGT. The CDR3 sequence: CASRLDRGFNSPLHF. DNA for the CDR3: TGTGCCAGCAGATTAGACAGGGGCTTTAATTCACCCCTCCACTTT.

The chain uses TRBV7-2 and TRBJ1-2; D may be TRBD1 (6 bases). In germline, CDR1 is SGHTA, CDR2 FQGNSA. V shed 3 bases and J shed 0 bases, with 17 bases lying between them. This CDR3 is 17 amino acids long. CDR3 sequence: CASSFLDVQGTNYGYTF. Written as DNA, the CDR3 is TGTGCCAGCAGCTTTTTGGATGTACAGGGAACTAACTATGGCTACACCTTC.

The chain links TRBV2 to TRBJ1-5; D unresolved. V dropped 2 bases and J dropped 9 bases, with 23 bases sitting between them. The CDR3 consists of 17 residues. Germline CDR1 and CDR2: SNHLY and FYNNEI. CDR3 loop: CASSELVNSRDIRPQHF. CDR3 DNA: TGTGCCAGCAGTGAATTAGTAAACAGTCGTGACATTAGGCCCCAGCATTTT.

This clonotype was detected a few times. This sequence joins TRBV6-1 and TRBJ2-2, with D possibly TRBD2 on 6 matching bases. There are 16 residues in the CDR3. CDR1 is MNHNS and CDR2 is SASEGT in the germline V gene. Trimming cost V 5 bases and J 1 base, with 14 bases left between them. CDR3 sequence: CASSTHGGENTGELFF. The CDR3 bases are TGTGCCAGCAGTACCCACGGGGGAGAGAACACCGGGGAGCTGTTTTTT.

This chain uses TRBV4-2 with TRBJ1-6, with D perhaps TRBD1 (5 bases). The V end lost 3 bases, the J end lost 0 bases, and 6 bases lay between the germline ends. The germline gives CDR1 LGHNA, CDR2 YNFKEQ. The CDR3 is 15 residues long. The CDR3 nucleotides are TGTGCCAGCAGCCACGGGACCTCCTATAATTCACCCCTCCACTTT. Amino acids: CASSHGTSYNSPLHF.

The chain joins TRBV11-3 to TRBJ2-1, with D possibly called TRBD1 or TRBD2 (5 bases each). This CDR3 is built from 15 residues. The germline CDR1 and CDR2 sequences are SGHNT and YENEEA. V was clipped by 5 bases and J by 3 bases, with 14 bases between them. CDR3 residues: CASSVGAGGYNEQFF. The CDR3 DNA is TGTGCCAGCAGCGTCGGGGCGGGCGGCTACAATGAGCAGTTCTTC.

This clonotype was counted between two and nine times. The rearrangement joins TRBV20-1 to TRBJ2-4; 8 positions agree with TRBD1. Per the germline V gene, CDR1 is DFQATT and CDR2 is SNEGSKA (reference sequence). Trimming removed 4 bases from V and 11 bases from J; junction bases left unmatched: 13. The CDR3 is 14 residues long. The CDR3 coding sequence is TGCAGTGCTATCTCACCTCAGGGGGCTGCCGTTCAGTACTTC. Encoded protein: CSAISPQGAAVQYF.